This T cell receptor (beta chain) originates from a study of cytomegalovirus exposure and HLA in healthy donors. About this clone: Its specificity is unknown.

The V and J ends lost 0 bases and 9 bases, in that order; junction bases with no gene match: 7. The germline gives CDR1 SGHRS, CDR2 YFSETQ. CDR3 size: 16 residues. General observations from the study: Prior analysis indicated that the majority of TCR beta V segments exhibited productivity approximately 87% or approximately 30% of the time. Further analysis was carried out later, and it showed several of the most significant clusters appearing linked to common viral pathogens. Some TCR beta chains (roughly 160 of them) were listed as cytomegalovirus-associated. A later analysis linked a missense variant in DCLRE1C to the trimming of TCR beta V and J genes.

With 60 Vbeta and 13 Jbeta primers, the PCR was carried out. Sequencing was performed with immunoSEQ multiplex PCR; in TCRdb, only in-frame clones are kept and a portion is missing. Among around 120,000 clones listed, about 86% were seen once. The J gene is TRBJ2-1, the V gene TRBV5-1; 12 nucleotides align to TRBD1. Sequencing used PBMCs. The sequence was obtained from a man aged 18 to 29 in good health and CMV-seronegative. The chain's CDR3 is CASSLAGTGGNREQFF. The CDR3 nucleotides read TGCGCCAGCAGCTTGGCCGGGACAGGGGGCAATCGTGAGCAGTTCTTC.